The clone carrying this T cell receptor (beta chain) has just one count. V gave up 3 bases and J gave up 5 bases; unmatched junction bases: 9. Germline loops: CDR1 SGHNT, CDR2 YENEEA. This CDR3 is built from 16 residues. As to treatment: preoperative locoregional IRX-2 cytokine immunotherapy. Preoperative locoregional IRX-2 cytokine immunotherapy was tested in the phase Ib source study. This sample is part of a study of preoperative IRX-2 immunotherapy in early breast cancer. Measured with immunoSEQ multiplex PCR; TCRdb has only the in-frame clones, and not every one. The sample consists of under 50,000 clones, 80% to 90% of them appearing once.

The rearrangement links TRBV11-3 to TRBJ1-1, with 10 bases that match TRBD1. The sequence was collected from a human donor with breast cancer. Sequenced material: lymph node tissue, taken after IRX-2 immunotherapy. CDR3 bases: TGTGCCAGCAGCTTCAGACAGGGGGCAAGAGGAACTGAAGCTTTCTTT. It is translated as CASSFRQGARGTEAFF.